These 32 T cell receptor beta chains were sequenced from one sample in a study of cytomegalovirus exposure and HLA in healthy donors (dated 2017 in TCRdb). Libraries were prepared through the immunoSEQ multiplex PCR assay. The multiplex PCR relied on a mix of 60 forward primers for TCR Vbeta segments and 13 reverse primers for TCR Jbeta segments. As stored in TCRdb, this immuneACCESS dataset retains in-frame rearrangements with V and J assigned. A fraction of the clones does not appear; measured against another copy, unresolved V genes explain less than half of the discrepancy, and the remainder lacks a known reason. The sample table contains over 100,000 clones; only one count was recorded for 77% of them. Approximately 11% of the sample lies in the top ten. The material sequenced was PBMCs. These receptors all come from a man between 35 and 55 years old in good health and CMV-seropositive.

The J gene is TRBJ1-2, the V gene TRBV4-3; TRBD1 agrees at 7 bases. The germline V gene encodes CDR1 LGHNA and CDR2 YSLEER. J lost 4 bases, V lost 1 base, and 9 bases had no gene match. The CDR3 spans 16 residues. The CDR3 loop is CASSQVRRGPRYGYTF. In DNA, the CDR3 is TGCGCCAGCAGCCAAGTAAGAAGGGGGCCCCGCTATGGCTACACCTTC.

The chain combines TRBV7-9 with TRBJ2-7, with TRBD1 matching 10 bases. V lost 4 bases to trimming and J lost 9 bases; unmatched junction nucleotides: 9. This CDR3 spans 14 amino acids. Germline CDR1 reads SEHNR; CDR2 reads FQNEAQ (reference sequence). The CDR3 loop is CASSSPGQGPVQYF. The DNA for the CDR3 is TGTGCCAGCAGCTCACCGGGACAGGGGCCTGTGCAGTACTTC.

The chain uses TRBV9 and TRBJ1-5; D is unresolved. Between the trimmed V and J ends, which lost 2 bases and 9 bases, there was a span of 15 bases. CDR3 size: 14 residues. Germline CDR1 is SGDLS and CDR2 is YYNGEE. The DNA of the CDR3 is TGTGCCAGCAGCGTCGAAGGGAGCGGTTCGCCCCAGCATTTT. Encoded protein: CASSVEGSGSPQHF.

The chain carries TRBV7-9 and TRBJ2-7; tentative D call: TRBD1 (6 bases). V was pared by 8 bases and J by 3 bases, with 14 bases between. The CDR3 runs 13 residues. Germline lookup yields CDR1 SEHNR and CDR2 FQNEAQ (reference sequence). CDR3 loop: CASSPGGRYEQYF. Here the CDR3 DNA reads TGTGCCAGCTCCCCTGGGGGCCGCTACGAGCAGTACTTC.

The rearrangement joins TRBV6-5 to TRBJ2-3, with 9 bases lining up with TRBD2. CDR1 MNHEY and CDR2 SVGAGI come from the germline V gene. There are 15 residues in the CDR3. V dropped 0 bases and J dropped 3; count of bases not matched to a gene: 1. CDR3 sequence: CASSYSAGGTDTQYF. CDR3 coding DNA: TGTGCCAGCAGTTACTCTGCGGGGGGGACAGATACGCAGTATTTT.

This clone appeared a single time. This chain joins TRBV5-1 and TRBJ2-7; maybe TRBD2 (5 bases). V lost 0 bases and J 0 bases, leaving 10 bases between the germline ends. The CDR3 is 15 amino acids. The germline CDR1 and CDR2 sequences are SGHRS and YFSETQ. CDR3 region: CASSLATGSSYEQYF. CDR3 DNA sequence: TGCGCCAGCAGCTTGGCGACGGGGAGCTCCTACGAGCAGTACTTC.

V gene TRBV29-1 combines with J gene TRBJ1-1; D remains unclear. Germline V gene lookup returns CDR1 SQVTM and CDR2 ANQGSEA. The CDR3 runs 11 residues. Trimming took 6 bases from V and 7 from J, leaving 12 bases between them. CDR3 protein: CSVPRGGEAFF. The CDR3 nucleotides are TGCAGCGTACCTCGGGGAGGTGAAGCTTTCTTT.

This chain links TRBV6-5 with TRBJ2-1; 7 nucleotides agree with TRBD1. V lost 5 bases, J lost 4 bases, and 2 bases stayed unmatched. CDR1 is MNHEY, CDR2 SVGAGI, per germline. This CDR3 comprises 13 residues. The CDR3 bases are TGTGCCAGCAGTAGGACAGGATACAATGAGCAGTTCTTC. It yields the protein CASSRTGYNEQFF.

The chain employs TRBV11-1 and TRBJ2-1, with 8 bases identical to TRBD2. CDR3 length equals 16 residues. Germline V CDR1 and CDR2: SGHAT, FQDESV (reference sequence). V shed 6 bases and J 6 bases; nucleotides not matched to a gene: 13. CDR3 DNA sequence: TGTGCCAGCAGTTCCCGGGGGAGCGGGGGAAGCAATGAGCAGTTCTTC. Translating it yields CASSSRGSGGSNEQFF.

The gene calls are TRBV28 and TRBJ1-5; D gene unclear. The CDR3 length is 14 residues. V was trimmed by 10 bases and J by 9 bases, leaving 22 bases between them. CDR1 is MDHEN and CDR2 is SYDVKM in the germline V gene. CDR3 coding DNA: TGTGCCACCACCTCGGGGTTGGTGGAGCGGCCCCAGCATTTT. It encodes CATTSGLVERPQHF. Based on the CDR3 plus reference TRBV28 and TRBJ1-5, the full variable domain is DVKVTQSSRYLVKRTGEKVFLECVQDMDHENMFWYRQDPGLGLRLIYFSYDVKMKEKGDIPEGYSVSREKKERFSLILESASTNQTSMYLCATTSGLVERPQHFGDGTRLSIL.

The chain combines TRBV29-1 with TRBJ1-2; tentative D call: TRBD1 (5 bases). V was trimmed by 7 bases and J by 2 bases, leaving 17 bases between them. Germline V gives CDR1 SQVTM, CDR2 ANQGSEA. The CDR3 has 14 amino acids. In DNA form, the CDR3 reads TGCAGCGACCAGGGAGGCAGGGAGAACTATGGCTACACCTTC. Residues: CSDQGGRENYGYTF.

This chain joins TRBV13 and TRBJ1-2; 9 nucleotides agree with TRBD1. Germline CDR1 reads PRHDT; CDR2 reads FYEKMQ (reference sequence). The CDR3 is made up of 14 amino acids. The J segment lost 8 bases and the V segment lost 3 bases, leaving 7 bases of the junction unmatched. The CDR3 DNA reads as TGTGCCAGCAGCTTTGGGACAGGGATACCCGGCTACACCTTC. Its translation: CASSFGTGIPGYTF.

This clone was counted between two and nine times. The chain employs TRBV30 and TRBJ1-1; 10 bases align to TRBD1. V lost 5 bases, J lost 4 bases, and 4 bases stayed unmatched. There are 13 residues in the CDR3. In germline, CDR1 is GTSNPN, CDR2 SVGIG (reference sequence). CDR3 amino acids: CAWGTGVGTEAFF. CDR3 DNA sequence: TGTGCCTGGGGGACAGGGGTCGGCACTGAAGCTTTCTTT.

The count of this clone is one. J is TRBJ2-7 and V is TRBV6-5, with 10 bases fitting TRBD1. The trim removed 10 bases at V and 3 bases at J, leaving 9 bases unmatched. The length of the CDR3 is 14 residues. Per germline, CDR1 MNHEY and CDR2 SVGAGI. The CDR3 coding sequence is TGTGCCACCTCTCCGGGACAGGGGATCTACGAGCAGTACTTC. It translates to CATSPGQGIYEQYF.

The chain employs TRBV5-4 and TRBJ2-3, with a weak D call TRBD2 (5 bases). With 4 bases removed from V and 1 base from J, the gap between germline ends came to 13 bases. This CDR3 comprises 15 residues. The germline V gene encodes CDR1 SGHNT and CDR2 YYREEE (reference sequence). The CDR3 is CASSPGLLRTDTQYF. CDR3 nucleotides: TGTGCCAGCAGCCCAGGACTCCTACGCACAGATACGCAGTATTTT.

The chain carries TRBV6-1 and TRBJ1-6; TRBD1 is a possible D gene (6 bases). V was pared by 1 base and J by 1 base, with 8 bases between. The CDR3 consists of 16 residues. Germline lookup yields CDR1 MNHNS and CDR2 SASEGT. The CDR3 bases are TGTGCCAGCAGTGAAGACAGGGCATCCTATAATTCACCCCTCCACTTT. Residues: CASSEDRASYNSPLHF.

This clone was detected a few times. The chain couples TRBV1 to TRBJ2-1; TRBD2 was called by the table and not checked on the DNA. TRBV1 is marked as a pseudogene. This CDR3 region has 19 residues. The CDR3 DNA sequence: TGCACCAGCAGCCAAGATAAGGGAGTAGCGGGGGGCCACCCTCCGGGGCAGTTCTTC. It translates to CTSSQDKGVAGGHPPGQFF.

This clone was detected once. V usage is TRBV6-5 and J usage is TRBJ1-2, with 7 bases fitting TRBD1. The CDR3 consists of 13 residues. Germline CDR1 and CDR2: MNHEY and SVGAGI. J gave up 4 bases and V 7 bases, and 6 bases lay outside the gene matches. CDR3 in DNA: TGTGCCAGCAAGGGACAGACCATCTATGGCTACACCTTC. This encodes CASKGQTIYGYTF.

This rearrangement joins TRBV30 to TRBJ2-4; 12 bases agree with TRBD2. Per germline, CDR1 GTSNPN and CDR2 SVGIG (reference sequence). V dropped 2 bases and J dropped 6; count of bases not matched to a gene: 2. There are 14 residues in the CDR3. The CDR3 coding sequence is TGTGCCTGGAGTAAACTAGCGGGGGGAAACATTCAGTACTTC. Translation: CAWSKLAGGNIQYF.

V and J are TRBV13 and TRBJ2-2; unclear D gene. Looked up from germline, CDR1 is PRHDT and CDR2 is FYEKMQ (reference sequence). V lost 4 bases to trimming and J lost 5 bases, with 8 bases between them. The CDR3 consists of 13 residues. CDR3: CASSSDRTGELFF. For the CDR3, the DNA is TGTGCCAGCAGCTCCGATAGAACCGGGGAGCTGTTTTTT.

The CDR3 loop is CASSYSGGTQYF. Here the CDR3 DNA reads TGTGCCAGCAGCTACTCCGGGGGGACCCAGTACTTC. The chain joins TRBV5-8 to TRBJ2-5, with D possibly matching TRBD2 (6 bases). V was cut by 3 bases and J by 7 bases, with 10 bases left in between. CDR3 length equals 12 residues. Germline lookup yields CDR1 SGHTS and CDR2 YDEGEE.

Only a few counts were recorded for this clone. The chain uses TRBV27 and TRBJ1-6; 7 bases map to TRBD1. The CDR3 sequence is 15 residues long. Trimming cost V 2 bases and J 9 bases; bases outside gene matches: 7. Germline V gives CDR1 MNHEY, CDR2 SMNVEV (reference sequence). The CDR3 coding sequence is TGTGCCAGCAGTTTAGTAGCAGGGGGAGGTTCACCCCTCCACTTT. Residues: CASSLVAGGGSPLHF.

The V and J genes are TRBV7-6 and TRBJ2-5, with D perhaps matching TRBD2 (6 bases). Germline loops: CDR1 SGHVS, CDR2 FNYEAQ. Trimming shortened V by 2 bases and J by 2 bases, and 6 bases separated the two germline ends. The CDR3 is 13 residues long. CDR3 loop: CASSLRGQETQYF. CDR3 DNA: TGTGCCAGCAGCTTACGGGGGCAAGAGACCCAGTACTTC.

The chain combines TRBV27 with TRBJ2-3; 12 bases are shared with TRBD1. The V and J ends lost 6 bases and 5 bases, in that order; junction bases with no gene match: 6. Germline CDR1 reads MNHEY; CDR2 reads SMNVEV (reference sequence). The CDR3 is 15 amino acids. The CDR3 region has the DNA TGTGCCAGCAGAACCCGGGACAGGGGGCGAGATACGCAGTATTTT. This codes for CASRTRDRGRDTQYF.

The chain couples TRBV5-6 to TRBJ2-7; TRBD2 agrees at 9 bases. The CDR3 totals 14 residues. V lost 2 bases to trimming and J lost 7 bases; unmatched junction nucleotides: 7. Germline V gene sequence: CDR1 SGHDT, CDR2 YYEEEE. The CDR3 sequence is CASSLGAAGGEQYF. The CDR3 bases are TGTGCCAGCAGCTTAGGCGCCGCGGGGGGGGAGCAGTACTTC.

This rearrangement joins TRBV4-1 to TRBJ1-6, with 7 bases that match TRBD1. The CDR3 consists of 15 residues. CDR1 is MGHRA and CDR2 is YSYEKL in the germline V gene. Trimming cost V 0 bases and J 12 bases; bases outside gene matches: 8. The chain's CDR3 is CASSQDWWDSKPLHF. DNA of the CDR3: TGCGCCAGCAGCCAAGATTGGTGGGACAGCAAACCCCTCCACTTT.

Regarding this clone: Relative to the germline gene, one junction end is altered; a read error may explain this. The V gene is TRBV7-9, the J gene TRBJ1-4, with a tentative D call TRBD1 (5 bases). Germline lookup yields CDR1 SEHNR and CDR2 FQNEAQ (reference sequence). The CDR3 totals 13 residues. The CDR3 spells CASSIAQGEKLFF. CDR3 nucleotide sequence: TGTGCCAGCAGCATAGCGCAGGGTGAAAAACTGTTTTTT. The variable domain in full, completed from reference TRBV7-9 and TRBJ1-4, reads DTGVSQNPRHKITKRGQNVTFRCDPISEHNRLYWYRQTLGQGPEFLTYFQNEAQLEKSRLLSDRFSAERPKGSFSTLEIQRTEQGDSAMYLCASSIAQGEKLFFGSGTQLSVL.

The CDR3 region is CASSLWEAGDTGELFF. The CDR3, as DNA: TGTGCCAGCAGTTTATGGGAGGCAGGGGACACCGGGGAGCTGTTTTTT. V gene TRBV28 combines with J gene TRBJ2-2; the D gene is possibly TRBD1 (6 bases). The CDR3 length is 16 residues. Trimming shortened V by 0 bases and J by 3 bases, and 11 bases separated the two germline ends. The V gene's germline CDR1 is MDHEN and CDR2 SYDVKM.

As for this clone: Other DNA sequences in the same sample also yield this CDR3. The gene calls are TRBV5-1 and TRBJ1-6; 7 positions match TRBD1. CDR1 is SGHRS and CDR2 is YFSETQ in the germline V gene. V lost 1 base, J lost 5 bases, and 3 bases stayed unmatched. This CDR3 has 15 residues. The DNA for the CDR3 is TGCGCCAGCAGCTTGTTGGGACAGAATAATTCACCCCTCCACTTT. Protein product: CASSLLGQNNSPLHF.

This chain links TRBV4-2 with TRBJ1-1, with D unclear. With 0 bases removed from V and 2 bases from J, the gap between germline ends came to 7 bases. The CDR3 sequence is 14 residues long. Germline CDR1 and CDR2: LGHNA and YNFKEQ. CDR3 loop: CASSQDLTNTEAFF. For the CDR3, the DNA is TGTGCCAGCAGCCAAGATCTAACCAACACTGAAGCTTTCTTT.

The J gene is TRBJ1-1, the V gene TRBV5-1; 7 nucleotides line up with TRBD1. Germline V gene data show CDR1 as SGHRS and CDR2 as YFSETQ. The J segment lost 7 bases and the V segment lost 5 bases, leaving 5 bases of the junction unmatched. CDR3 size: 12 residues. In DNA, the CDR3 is TGCGCCAGCAGGGAGGGGGCCAATGAAGCTTTCTTT. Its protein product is CASREGANEAFF. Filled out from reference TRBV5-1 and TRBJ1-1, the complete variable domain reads KAGVTQTPRYLIKTRGQQVTLSCSPISGHRSVSWYQQTPGQGLQFLFEYFSETQRNKGNFPGRFSGRQFSNSRSEMNVSTLELGDSALYLCASREGANEAFFGQGTRLTVV.

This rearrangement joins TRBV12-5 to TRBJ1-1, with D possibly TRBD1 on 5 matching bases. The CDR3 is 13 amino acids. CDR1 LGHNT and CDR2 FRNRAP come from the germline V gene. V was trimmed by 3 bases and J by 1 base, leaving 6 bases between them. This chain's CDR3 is CASGFGGNTEAFF. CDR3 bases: TGTGCTAGTGGTTTCGGGGGGAACACTGAAGCTTTCTTT.